The T cell receptor beta chain under discussion was sequenced for a study of blood T cells in healthy people across ages. Study-level results: Per-million-T-cell TCR beta diversity fell roughly linearly with age. Any conclusive comparison of naive versus antigen-experienced cells was prevented by using unsorted PBMCs.

A sample-barcoded 5' primer and a J-beta primer mix were used in a second PCR of about 7 to 12 cycles. In TCRdb, the 5' RACE reads were re-called with MiXCR into one record per CDR3 protein. The sample lists 1.5 million to 2 million distinct CDR3 sequences, roughly 49% occurring once. In each sample, at least 7 million PBMCs were isolated. The V gene's germline CDR1 is MDHEN and CDR2 SYDVKM. Trimming stripped 5 bases from V and 11 bases from J, with 13 bases between. The CDR3 spans 13 residues. This clonotype showed up just once. The antigen remains unidentified. The sample comprised blood. V is TRBV28 and J is TRBJ2-6; D may be TRBD1 (5 bases). The TCR originated in a middle-aged woman in good health. The CDR3 here is CASSGETAYVLTF. The CDR3 DNA reads as TGTGCCAGCAGTGGAGAGACAGCGTACGTCCTGACTTTC.